The 21 T cell receptor beta chains below all came from one sample that was sequenced in a study of control samples from healthy donors and cancer patients. Repertoires were generated with immunoSEQ multiplex PCR, while TCRdb's copy carries only in-frame clones and drops some. The sample includes 120,000 to 150,000 clones, 93% seen only once; the top ten take 5.8%. Sequencing was carried out using blood. The receptors derive from a young man in good health.

The gene calls are TRBV9 and TRBJ2-2, with TRBD1 as a possible D gene (5 bases). The length of the CDR3 is 15 residues. Germline V gene sequence: CDR1 SGDLS, CDR2 YYNGEE. The V gene lost 4 bases and the J gene lost 4 bases, with 14 bases spanning the gap. The CDR3 here is CASSPRDLSTGELFF. The CDR3, as DNA: TGTGCCAGCAGCCCCAGGGATCTTAGCACCGGGGAGCTGTTTTTT. The full variable domain, in which reference TRBV9 and TRBJ2-2 provide the parts outside the CDR3, is DSGVTQTPKHLITATGQRVTLRCSPRSGDLSVYWYQQSLDQGLQFLIQYYNGEERAKGNILERFSAQQFPDLHSELNLSSLELGDSALYFCASSPRDLSTGELFFGEGSRLTVL.

This clone was recorded once. V is TRBV28 and J is TRBJ1-3; D uncertain. With 7 bases removed from V and 3 bases from J, the gap between germline ends came to 7 bases. CDR1 MDHEN and CDR2 SYDVKM come from the germline V gene. This CDR3 has 12 residues. The DNA of the CDR3 is TGTGCCAGCAATTCGGGTGGAAACACCATATATTTT. Protein product: CASNSGGNTIYF. Using reference TRBV28 and TRBJ1-3 for the parts outside the CDR3, the full variable domain is DVKVTQSSRYLVKRTGEKVFLECVQDMDHENMFWYRQDPGLGLRLIYFSYDVKMKEKGDIPEGYSVSREKKERFSLILESASTNQTSMYLCASNSGGNTIYFGEGSWLTVV.

The chain combines TRBV29-1 with TRBJ2-5, with D possibly being TRBD1 (6 bases). In germline, CDR1 is SQVTM, CDR2 ANQGSEA. The V and J ends lost 6 bases and 2 bases respectively, with 10 bases between them. The CDR3 totals 12 residues. In DNA form, the CDR3 reads TGCAGCGTAGACAGGAATCAAGAGACCCAGTACTTC. Translation gives CSVDRNQETQYF. The complete variable domain, with remaining parts taken from reference TRBV29-1 and TRBJ2-5, reads SAVISQKPSRDICQRGTSLTIQCQVDSQVTMMFWYRQQPGQSLTLIATANQGSEATYESGFVIDKFPISRPNLTFSTLTVSNMSPEDSSIYLCSVDRNQETQYFGPGTRLLVL.

The chain couples TRBV5-6 to TRBJ2-1; TRBD2 matches 10 bases. This CDR3 contains 15 residues. V dropped 5 bases and J dropped 7; count of bases not matched to a gene: 9. Germline CDR1 is SGHDT and CDR2 is YYEEEE. The CDR3 sequence: CASRWRYSGGNEQFF. DNA for the CDR3: TGTGCCAGCAGATGGCGGTATAGCGGGGGGAATGAGCAGTTCTTC.

The V call is TRBV5-4, the J call TRBJ2-1, with 10 bases lining up with TRBD2. Germline V gene lookup returns CDR1 SGHNT and CDR2 YYREEE (reference sequence). This CDR3 region has 16 residues. The V gene end was trimmed by 5 bases and the J gene end by 3 bases; junction bases not matched to a gene: 8. CDR3 region: CASSPGLAVNYNEQFF. As DNA, the CDR3 is TGTGCCAGCAGTCCCGGACTAGCGGTGAACTACAATGAGCAGTTCTTC.

This clone was observed a single time. The CDR3 spells CAWSVLGGRLSYTF. The DNA of the CDR3 is TGTGCCTGGAGTGTACTAGGGGGTAGACTAAGCTACACCTTC. This chain uses TRBV30 with TRBJ1-2; D might be TRBD1 (6 bases). V gave up 0 bases and J gave up 9 bases, with 17 bases separating them. Germline CDR1 and CDR2: GTSNPN and SVGIG (reference sequence). This CDR3 is built from 14 residues.

V usage is TRBV19 and J usage is TRBJ1-3; TRBD1 might be the D (5 bases). Germline V gives CDR1 LNHDA, CDR2 SQIVND (reference sequence). The CDR3 covers 17 residues. Between the trimmed V and J ends, which lost 3 bases and 0 bases, there was a span of 15 bases. CDR3 sequence reads: CASSMGQPAYSGNTIYF. The CDR3 bases are TGTGCCAGTAGTATGGGGCAGCCAGCATACTCTGGAAACACCATATATTTT.

This clone was recorded only once. This chain links TRBV7-9 with TRBJ2-2; D call uncertain. This CDR3 region has 15 residues. V was trimmed by 5 bases and J by 1 base, leaving 11 bases between them. Germline V lookup: CDR1 SEHNR, CDR2 FQNEAQ (reference sequence). CDR3 coding DNA: TGTGCCAGCAGCCTGCTCCCTTTGAACACCGGGGAGCTGTTTTTT. Residues: CASSLLPLNTGELFF.

This clone was counted a single time. The V and J genes are TRBV27 and TRBJ2-1, with D possibly matching TRBD2 (6 bases). Germline V gene sequence: CDR1 MNHEY, CDR2 SMNVEV (reference sequence). The CDR3 is 12 amino acids. V was trimmed by 4 bases and J by 7 bases, leaving 8 bases between them. Written as DNA, the CDR3 is TGTGCCAGCAGTTACGGGAGAAATGAGCAGTTCTTC. Its translation is CASSYGRNEQFF.

The table lists this clone with a count of one. The chain is built from TRBV11-3 and TRBJ2-1; D call uncertain. The CDR3 covers 13 residues. Germline-derived CDR1 and CDR2 are SGHNT and YENEEA. V gave up 5 bases and J gave up 13 bases, with 18 bases separating them. The CDR3 region is CASSHSPRGRQFF. The CDR3 nucleotides are TGTGCCAGCAGCCATAGCCCACGCGGTCGCCAGTTCTTC.

The rearrangement links TRBV28 to TRBJ1-2, with D tentatively TRBD1 (6 bases). CDR1 is MDHEN, CDR2 SYDVKM, per germline. The CDR3 spans 15 residues. Deletions cut 7 bases from V and 7 bases from J, with 22 bases between. The CDR3 reads CASTHPFTGSLGYTF. In DNA form, the CDR3 reads TGTGCCAGCACCCATCCCTTTACAGGGTCCCTTGGCTACACCTTC.

The rearrangement links TRBV14 to TRBJ1-2; D remains ambiguous. The CDR3 covers 15 residues. Germline V lookup: CDR1 SGHDN, CDR2 FVKESK. V gave up 4 bases and J gave up 3 bases, with 15 bases separating them. CDR3: CASSPFGVFDYGYTF. CDR3 coding DNA: TGTGCCAGCAGCCCCTTTGGGGTATTCGACTATGGCTACACCTTC. The whole variable domain, filled in from reference TRBV14 and TRBJ1-2, reads EAGVTQFPSHSVIEKGQTVTLRCDPISGHDNLYWYRRVMGKEIKFLLHFVKESKQDESGMPNNRFLAERTGGTYSTLKVQPAELEDSGVYFCASSPFGVFDYGYTFGSGTRLTVV.

V usage is TRBV5-1 and J usage is TRBJ2-3; 8 bases are shared with TRBD1. After removal of 4 bases from V and 2 bases from J, the junction contained 12 bases not matched to a gene. CDR3 length equals 17 residues. The germline V gene has CDR1 SGHRS and CDR2 YFSETQ. CDR3: CASSLRDRRANTDTQYF. CDR3 DNA: TGCGCCAGCAGCCTCCGGGACAGGCGGGCTAACACAGATACGCAGTATTTT.

This sequence joins TRBV2 and TRBJ1-5; weak D call: TRBD1 (5 bases). Germline lookup yields CDR1 SNHLY and CDR2 FYNNEI. V dropped 3 bases and J dropped 6 bases, with 12 bases sitting between them. The CDR3 loop spans 14 amino acids. The CDR3 DNA is TGTGCCAGCAGTGAGCAGGGCCCGGGTCAGCCCCAGCATTTT. Translated, it gives CASSEQGPGQPQHF.

The V call is TRBV27, the J call TRBJ1-2; TRBD1 might be the D (6 bases). The V end lost 4 bases, the J end lost 4 bases, and 13 bases lay between the germline ends. Per germline, CDR1 MNHEY and CDR2 SMNVEV (reference sequence). This CDR3 is built from 14 residues. CDR3 in amino acids: CASSSNGQLYGYTF. In nucleotides, the CDR3 is TGTGCCAGCAGTTCAAATGGACAGCTCTATGGCTACACCTTC.

This clone was observed once. The gene calls are TRBV9 and TRBJ2-7; 7 bases line up with TRBD2. CDR1 and CDR2 from the germline V gene are SGDLS and YYNGEE. The trim removed 4 bases at V and 2 bases at J, leaving 9 bases unmatched. The CDR3 runs to 15 residues. The DNA of the CDR3 is TGTGCCAGCAGCCCGGGGGGAGGGCCAACCTACGAGCAGTACTTC. Translating gives CASSPGGGPTYEQYF.

The J gene is TRBJ2-7, the V gene TRBV7-9, with 16 bases that match TRBD2. CDR1 and CDR2 (germline): SEHNR, FQNEAQ (reference sequence). Unmatched junction bases numbered 1, after V lost 3 bases and J lost 2 bases. This CDR3 is 16 amino acids long. In DNA, the CDR3 is TGTGCCAGCAGCTTCGGGACTAGCGGGAGGGCCTACGAGCAGTACTTC. As protein: CASSFGTSGRAYEQYF.

The V gene is TRBV27, the J gene TRBJ1-2, with a possible D match to TRBD1 (5 bases). The germline CDR1 and CDR2 sequences are MNHEY and SMNVEV (reference sequence). Trimming removed 0 bases at V and 4 bases at J, with 12 bases between. The CDR3 contains 15 residues. CDR3: CASSLSVWGSYGYTF. The CDR3 region has the DNA TGTGCCAGCAGTTTATCGGTCTGGGGGAGCTATGGCTACACCTTC.

V gene TRBV28 combines with J gene TRBJ2-2; 8 bases match TRBD1. The CDR3 sequence is 15 residues long. Trimming removed 2 bases from V and 6 bases from J; junction bases left unmatched: 5. Germline V gene lookup returns CDR1 MDHEN and CDR2 SYDVKM. CDR3 amino acids: CASSLGDRQAGELFF. The CDR3 DNA reads TGTGCCAGCAGTTTAGGGGACAGGCAAGCCGGGGAGCTGTTTTTT. Looking up the rest from reference TRBV28 and TRBJ2-2 gives the full variable domain: DVKVTQSSRYLVKRTGEKVFLECVQDMDHENMFWYRQDPGLGLRLIYFSYDVKMKEKGDIPEGYSVSREKKERFSLILESASTNQTSMYLCASSLGDRQAGELFFGEGSRLTVL.

The V call is TRBV27, the J call TRBJ2-7; 8 positions match TRBD1. V shed 0 bases and J 2 bases; nucleotides not matched to a gene: 3. This CDR3 has 15 amino acids. CDR1 MNHEY and CDR2 SMNVEV come from the germline V gene (reference sequence). The CDR3 reads CASSLSEQGAYEQYF. The CDR3 DNA reads TGTGCCAGCAGTTTATCGGAACAGGGGGCCTACGAGCAGTACTTC.

CDR3 nucleotides: TGTGCCAGCAGCCTGAAAAGGCGGGAGGAGTTCTTC. Residues: CASSLKRREEFF. The chain couples TRBV5-4 to TRBJ2-1; the match to TRBD2 covers 8 bases. CDR1 and CDR2 (germline): SGHNT, YYREEE (reference sequence). The CDR3 covers 12 residues. Trimming at V came to 4 bases and at J to 14 bases, leaving 8 bases not matched to a gene.